This T cell receptor beta chain came from a study of T cells in Graves' hyperthyroidism and ophthalmopathy. Across the study: Peripheral blood was drawn at first diagnosis, prior to all treatment. Findings and limits, study-wide: Stable hyperthyroidism was told apart from ophthalmopathy by a model built on 13 V-J features. The model forecast ophthalmopathy, anticipating it by a median approximately 6.2 months before onset.

This clonotype was recorded a few times. What it recognizes is unknown. Germline V CDR1 and CDR2: DFQATT, SNEGSKA (reference sequence). This CDR3 has 14 amino acids. Trimming removed 3 bases at V and 1 base at J, with 11 bases between. Absence of ophthalmopathy progression within 18 months defined stable Graves' hyperthyroidism. Amplified regions were TCR beta CDR3 sequences from RNA transcripts. Researchers ran a first-round RT-PCR on the TCR CDR3 using the HTBI primer set. TCRdb fed the multiplex PCR reads into MiXCR, producing one record per CDR3 protein. In the table there are fewer than 600,000 distinct CDR3 sequences, approximately 14% of which are singletons.

Material for sequencing was blood. This sequence joins TRBV20-1 and TRBJ2-3; D remains ambiguous. This clonotype was sampled from a woman aged 18-29 years with Graves' hyperthyroidism. Written as DNA, the CDR3 is TGCAGTGCTAGTACATTAGCTCGCACAGATACGCAGTATTTT. Amino acid sequence: CSASTLARTDTQYF.